This T cell receptor beta chain was profiled in a study of identical twins. The CDR3 runs 15 residues. Germline CDR1 SGHRS, CDR2 YFSETQ. With 0 bases removed from V and 0 bases from J, the gap between germline ends came to 6 bases. With template switching, a universal primer site was added, and the cDNA carried unique molecular identifiers. A single record per CDR3 protein comes from TCRdb applying MiXCR to the 5' RACE reads. Among about 530,000 distinct CDR3 sequences listed, 20% to 25% were seen once. Separately, the same data were catalogued under a study of yellow fever vaccine responses in identical twins.

The V call is TRBV5-1, the J call TRBJ2-2; no reliable D call. The sequenced sample was CD4+ T cells sorted from blood. The sequence was obtained from a woman in her late teens or twenties in good health. The CDR3 loop is CASSLARPNTGELFF. The CDR3, as DNA: TGCGCCAGCAGCTTGGCCAGACCGAACACCGGGGAGCTGTTTTTT. The full variable domain, completed using reference TRBV5-1 and TRBJ2-2, is KAGVTQTPRYLIKTRGQQVTLSCSPISGHRSVSWYQQTPGQGLQFLFEYFSETQRNKGNFPGRFSGRQFSNSRSEMNVSTLELGDSALYLCASSLARPNTGELFFGEGSRLTVL.